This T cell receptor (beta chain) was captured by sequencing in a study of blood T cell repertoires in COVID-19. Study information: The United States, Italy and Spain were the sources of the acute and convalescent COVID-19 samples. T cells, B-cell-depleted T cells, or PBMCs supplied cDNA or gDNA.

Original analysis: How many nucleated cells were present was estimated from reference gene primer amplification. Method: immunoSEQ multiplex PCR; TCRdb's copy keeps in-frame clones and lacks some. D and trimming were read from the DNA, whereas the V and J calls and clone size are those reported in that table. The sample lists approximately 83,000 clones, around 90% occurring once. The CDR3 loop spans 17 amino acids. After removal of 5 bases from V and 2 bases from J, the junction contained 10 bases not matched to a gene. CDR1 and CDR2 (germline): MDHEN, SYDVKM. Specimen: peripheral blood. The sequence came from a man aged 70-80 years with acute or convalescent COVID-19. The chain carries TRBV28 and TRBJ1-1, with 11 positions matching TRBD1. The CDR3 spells CASSPLGQGGSNTEAFF. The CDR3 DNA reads TGTGCCAGCAGTCCCTTGGGACAGGGGGGTTCCAACACTGAAGCTTTCTTT.